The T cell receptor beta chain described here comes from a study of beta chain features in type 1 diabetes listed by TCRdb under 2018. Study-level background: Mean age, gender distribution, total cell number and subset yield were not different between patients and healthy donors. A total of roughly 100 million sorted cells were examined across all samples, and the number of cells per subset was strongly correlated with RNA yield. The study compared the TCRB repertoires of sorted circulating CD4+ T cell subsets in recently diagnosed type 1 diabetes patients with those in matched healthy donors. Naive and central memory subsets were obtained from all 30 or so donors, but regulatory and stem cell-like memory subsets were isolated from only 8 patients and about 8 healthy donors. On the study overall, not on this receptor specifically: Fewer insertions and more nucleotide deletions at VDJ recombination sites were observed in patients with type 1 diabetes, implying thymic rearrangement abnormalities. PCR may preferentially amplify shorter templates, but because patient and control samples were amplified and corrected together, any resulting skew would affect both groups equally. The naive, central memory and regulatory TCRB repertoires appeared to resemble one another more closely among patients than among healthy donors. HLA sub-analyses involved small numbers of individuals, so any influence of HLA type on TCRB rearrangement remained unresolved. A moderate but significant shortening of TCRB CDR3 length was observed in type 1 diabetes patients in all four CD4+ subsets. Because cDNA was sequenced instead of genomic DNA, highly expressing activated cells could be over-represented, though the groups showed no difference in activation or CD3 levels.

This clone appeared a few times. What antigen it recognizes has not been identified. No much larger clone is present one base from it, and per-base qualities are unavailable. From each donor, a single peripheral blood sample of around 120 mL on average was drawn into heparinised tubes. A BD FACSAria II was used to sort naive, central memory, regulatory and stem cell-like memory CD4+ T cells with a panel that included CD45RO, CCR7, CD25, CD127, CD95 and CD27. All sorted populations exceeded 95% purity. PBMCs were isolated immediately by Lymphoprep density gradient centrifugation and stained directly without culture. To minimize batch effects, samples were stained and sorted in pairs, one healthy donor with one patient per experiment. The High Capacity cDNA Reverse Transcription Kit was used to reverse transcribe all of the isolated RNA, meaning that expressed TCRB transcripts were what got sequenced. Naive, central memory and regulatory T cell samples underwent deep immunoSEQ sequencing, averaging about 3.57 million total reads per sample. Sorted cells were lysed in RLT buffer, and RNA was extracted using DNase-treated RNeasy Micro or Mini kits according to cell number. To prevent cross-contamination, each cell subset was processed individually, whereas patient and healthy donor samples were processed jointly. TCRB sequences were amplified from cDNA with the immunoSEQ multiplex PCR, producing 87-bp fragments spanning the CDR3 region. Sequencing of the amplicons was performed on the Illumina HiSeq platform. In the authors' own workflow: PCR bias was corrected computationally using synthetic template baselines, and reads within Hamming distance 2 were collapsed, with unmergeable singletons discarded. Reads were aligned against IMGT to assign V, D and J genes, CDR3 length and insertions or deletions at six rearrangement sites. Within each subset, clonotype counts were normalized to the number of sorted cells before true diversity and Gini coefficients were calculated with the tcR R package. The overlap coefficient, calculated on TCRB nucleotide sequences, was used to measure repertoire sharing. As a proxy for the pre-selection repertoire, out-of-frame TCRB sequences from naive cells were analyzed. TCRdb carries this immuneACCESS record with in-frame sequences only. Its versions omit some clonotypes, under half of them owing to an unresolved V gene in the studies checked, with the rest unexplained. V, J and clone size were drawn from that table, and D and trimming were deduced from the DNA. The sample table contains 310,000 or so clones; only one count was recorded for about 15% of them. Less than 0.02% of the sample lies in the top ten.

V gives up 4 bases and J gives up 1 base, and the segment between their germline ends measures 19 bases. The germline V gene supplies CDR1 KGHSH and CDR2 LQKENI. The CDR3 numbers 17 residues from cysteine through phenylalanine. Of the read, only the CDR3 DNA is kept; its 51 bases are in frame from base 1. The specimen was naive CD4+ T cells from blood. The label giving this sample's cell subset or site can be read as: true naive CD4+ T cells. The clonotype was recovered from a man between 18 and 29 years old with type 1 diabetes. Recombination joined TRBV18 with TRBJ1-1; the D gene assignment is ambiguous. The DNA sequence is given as TGTGCCAGCTCACTTCTCGTTGTTGGGTCAGGGAACACTGAAGCTTTCTTT. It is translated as CASSLLVVGSGNTEAFF.